These T cell receptor beta chains were read from a single sample in a study of control samples from healthy donors and cancer patients. Clones were read by immunoSEQ multiplex PCR, and TCRdb kept only the in-frame ones, dropping some. The sample contains more than 85,000 clones, roughly 90% of which appear only once. Sequencing used PBMCs. The receptors were sampled from a woman aged 60 to 75 with lung cancer. The CDR3 runs from the conserved cysteine through the conserved F or W. The D gene is left open where the match is weak. The size of a clone is reported for some rows only, either as once, few or many, or as a class for expanded clones.

size,J,V,D,DNA,CDR3
NA,TRBJ1-2,TRBV5-6,NA,TGTGCCAGCAGCTTGGAGGGGGGGCCTAACTATGGCTACACCTTC,CASSLEGGPNYGYTF
NA,TRBJ1-2,TRBV12-3/TRBV12-4,NA,TGTGCCAGCAGTTTGATGGACGGTATGGGCTACACCTTC,CASSLMDGMGYTF
NA,TRBJ2-5,TRBV7-8,TRBD2,TGTGCCAGCAGCCTGACTAGCGGGGGGGCCCGCCAAGAGACCCAGTACTTC,CASSLTSGGARQETQYF
once,TRBJ1-5,TRBV28,NA,TGTGCCAGCAGTTTGCGGTCAGCTTATAGCAATCAGCCCCAGCATTTT,CASSLRSAYSNQPQHF
NA,TRBJ2-1,TRBV30,TRBD2,TGTGCCTGGAGTGTGACTAGCGGATACAATGAGCAGTTCTTC,CAWSVTSGYNEQFF
NA,TRBJ2-2,TRBV30,NA,TGTGCCTGGAGTGGGAACACCGGGGAGCTGTTTTTT,CAWSGNTGELFF
NA,TRBJ1-2,TRBV11-3,NA,TGTGCCAGCAGCTTAGGTTCTTATGGCTACACCTTC,CASSLGSYGYTF
NA,TRBJ2-6,TRBV5-1,NA,TGCGCCAGCAGCTTCACCCAACAGGGAACAACCGGGGCCAACGTCCTGACTTTC,CASSFTQQGTTGANVLTF
once,TRBJ1-2,TRBV6-6,TRBD1,TGTGCCAGCAGTTCGCGGACAGGGGCGGGTGGCTACACCTTC,CASSSRTGAGGYTF
NA,TRBJ2-2,TRBV7-6,NA,TGTGCCAGCAGCCCCTACACCGGGGAGCTGTTTTTT,CASSPYTGELFF
few,TRBJ1-2,TRBV18,TRBD1,TGTGCCAGCTCACCAGTTGGGGGACAGTTCTATGGCTACACCTTC,CASSPVGGQFYGYTF
NA,TRBJ2-5,TRBV19,TRBD2,TGTGCCAGTAGTATCGCCCTAGCGGGGGGTACACCCCAAGAGACCCAGTACTTC,CASSIALAGGTPQETQYF
NA,TRBJ2-5,TRBV24-1,NA,TGTGCCACCAGTGAACCAGGGTCTTTAGAGACCCAGTACTTC,CATSEPGSLETQYF
NA,TRBJ2-1,TRBV11-3,NA,TGTGCCAGCAGCTTATCCCCTGGGGGAGCTGAGGGTGAGCAGTTCTTC,CASSLSPGGAEGEQFF
NA,TRBJ1-2,TRBV9,NA,TGTGCCAGCAGTTTAGAGGAGGGGGGCTACACCTTC,CASSLEEGGYTF
NA,TRBJ1-5,TRBV19,NA,TGTGCCAGTAAGGTTGGCAGGGATAACGATCAGCCCCAGCATTTT,CASKVGRDNDQPQHF
NA,TRBJ2-7,TRBV11-3,NA,TGTGCCAGCAGCTTAGTCCTCGGCAGGGCCTTCTCCTACGAGCAGTACTTC,CASSLVLGRAFSYEQYF
NA,TRBJ2-3,TRBV11-3,NA,TGTGCCAGCAGCTTAGGGGCGGCGGGGACAGATACGCAGTATTTT,CASSLGAAGTDTQYF
few,TRBJ1-5,TRBV7-2,NA,TGTGCCAGCAGCCTTGGACTGAATCAGCCCCAGCATTTT,CASSLGLNQPQHF
NA,TRBJ1-4,TRBV3-1/TRBV3-2,NA,TGTGCCAGCAGCCAAGAGACTCCCCAAAGGGGAAAACTGTTTTTT,CASSQETPQRGKLFF
NA,TRBJ1-3,TRBV7-2,TRBD1,TGTGCCAGCAGCTCAGACGGGACAGGGCAACGCTCTGGAAACACCATATATTTT,CASSSDGTGQRSGNTIYF
NA,TRBJ1-5,TRBV28,TRBD1,TGTGCCACCGTGCCGGGACAGGGGGCGGATCAGCCCCAGCATTTT,CATVPGQGADQPQHF
NA,TRBJ2-7,TRBV30,NA,TGTGCCTGGAGTAACAGCTACTCCTACGAGCAGTACTTC,CAWSNSYSYEQYF
NA,TRBJ2-5,TRBV5-3,NA,TGTGCCAGAAGCTTGAATGGCAGGGCCGGATTCGTAAAGACCCAGTACTTC,CARSLNGRAGFVKTQYF